Each of the 17 T cell receptor beta chains below was sequenced from the same sample in a study of response to subunit inactivated influenza vaccine. One entry per CDR3 protein results from TCRdb running MiXCR on the RT-PCR reads. There are over 750,000 distinct CDR3 sequences in the sample; around 20% occur only once, and roughly a tenth lies in the top ten. This material consisted of PBMCs from blood, taken around 5 days after vaccination. The receptors were gathered from a middle-aged man who received an inactivated influenza vaccine.

This clonotype has a handful of counts. The chain is built from TRBV20-1 and TRBJ2-1, with D tentatively TRBD1 or TRBD2 (5 bases each). Germline V lookup: CDR1 DFQATT, CDR2 SNEGSKA (reference sequence). CDR3 length: 14 amino acids. Trimming removed 2 bases from V and 2 bases from J, with 10 bases in between. The DNA of the CDR3 is TGCAGTGCTAGACTGGGGGACCCCTACAATGAGCAGTTCTTC. Translation: CSARLGDPYNEQFF.

This sequence joins TRBV6-1 and TRBJ2-7; 8 nucleotides align to TRBD1. The CDR3 has 15 amino acids. The V gene end was trimmed by 5 bases and the J gene end by 2 bases; junction bases not matched to a gene: 8. In germline, CDR1 is MNHNS, CDR2 SASEGT. The CDR3 DNA reads as TGTGCCAGCAGTCCCCGCCGGGACAGGACCTACGAGCAGTACTTC. It is translated as CASSPRRDRTYEQYF.

This rearrangement joins TRBV20-1 to TRBJ2-7; no definite D call. Trimming removed 5 bases from V and 4 bases from J, with 12 bases in between. The CDR3 is made up of 12 amino acids. Germline loops: CDR1 DFQATT, CDR2 SNEGSKA (reference sequence). This CDR3 reads CSARPAGYEQYF. The CDR3 nucleotides read TGCAGTGCTCGTCCCGCCGGATACGAGCAGTACTTC.

This clonotype was detected a few times. The CDR3, as DNA: TGTGCCAGCAGTTTCCACAGTAGCACAGATACGCAGTATTTT. Residues: CASSFHSSTDTQYF. The V call is TRBV27, the J call TRBJ2-3; D is undetermined. Germline CDR1 is MNHEY and CDR2 is SMNVEV (reference sequence). V was clipped by 3 bases and J by 0 bases, with 7 bases between them. This CDR3 spans 14 amino acids.

CDR3 sequence (DNA): TGTGCCAGTAGTATTACAGGGGGCAGGGATCAGCCCCAGCATTTT. Translation gives CASSITGGRDQPQHF. The gene calls are TRBV19 and TRBJ1-5, with TRBD1 matching 9 bases. This CDR3 is built from 15 residues. Per germline, CDR1 LNHDA and CDR2 SQIVND (reference sequence). V was pared by 3 bases and J by 5 bases, with 5 bases of the junction left unmatched.

The sample holds a few counts of this clonotype. The rearrangement joins TRBV20-1 to TRBJ2-5, with D unresolved. The CDR3 spans 15 residues. V lost 0 bases and J 1 base, leaving 12 bases between the germline ends. Germline V gene sequence: CDR1 DFQATT, CDR2 SNEGSKA (reference sequence). The CDR3 loop reads CSARDPRQAQETQYF. Written as DNA, the CDR3 is TGCAGTGCTAGAGATCCTCGGCAAGCCCAAGAGACCCAGTACTTC.

This clonotype was counted a single time. The chain carries TRBV6-2 or TRBV6-3 and TRBJ2-1; 8 nucleotides align to TRBD1. This CDR3 has 15 amino acids. V dropped 5 bases and J dropped 6; count of bases not matched to a gene: 9. The germline CDR1 and CDR2 sequences are MNHEY and SVGEGT. For the CDR3, the DNA is TGTGCCAGCAGTCCCAGGACAGGGAGGCCCAATGAGCAGTTCTTC. This encodes CASSPRTGRPNEQFF.

This clonotype was observed at least ten times. The chain couples TRBV4-3 to TRBJ2-1, with no clear D. V dropped 0 bases and J dropped 3 bases, with 3 bases sitting between them. Germline CDR1 reads LGHNA; CDR2 reads YSLEER. The CDR3 extends over 13 amino acids. The CDR3 DNA is TGCGCCAGCAGCCAAGATGGCTACAATGAGCAGTTCTTC. Encoded protein: CASSQDGYNEQFF.

In this sample, this clonotype turned up a few times. The chain recombines TRBV6-5 with TRBJ2-7; 7 bases are shared with TRBD1. Unmatched junction bases numbered 13, after V lost 0 bases and J lost 5 bases. CDR3 size: 17 residues. CDR1 MNHEY and CDR2 SVGAGI come from the germline V gene. CDR3 sequence (DNA): TGTGCCAGCAGTTACTCCCTCCGGGACAGAAGGACACACGAGCAGTACTTC. It encodes CASSYSLRDRRTHEQYF.

This clonotype was seen many times. The V gene is TRBV3-1, the J gene TRBJ2-7, with 7 bases that match TRBD2. The CDR3 runs to 16 residues. V lost 4 bases and J lost 3; bases outside the gene matches: 12. The germline gives CDR1 LGHDT, CDR2 YNNKEL (reference sequence). This CDR3 is CASSLSTGGSHYEQYF. The CDR3 coding sequence is TGTGCCAGCAGCCTCTCTACGGGAGGTTCCCACTACGAGCAGTACTTC.

V usage is TRBV12-3 or TRBV12-4 and J usage is TRBJ1-5; TRBD1 matches at 9 bases. The CDR3 runs 16 residues. The junction had 5 bases not matched to a gene; V was cut back by 3 bases and J by 2 bases. The CDR3 DNA follows: TGTGCCAGCAGTTTGGACAGGGGATACGGCAATCAGCCCCAGCATTTT. It translates to CASSLDRGYGNQPQHF.

The rearrangement joins TRBV6-1 to TRBJ1-1, with D unclear. The CDR3 extends over 12 amino acids. V gave up 6 bases and J gave up 4 bases, with 9 bases separating them. Germline assignment: CDR1 MNHNS and CDR2 SASEGT. CDR3 DNA sequence: TGTGCCAGCAGCAAGGACCTCACTGAAGCTTTCTTT. Its translation is CASSKDLTEAFF.

The sample holds a few counts of this clonotype. The V call is TRBV29-1, the J call TRBJ2-2; TRBD2 is a possible D gene (6 bases). The CDR3 is 14 amino acids. V lost 4 bases to trimming and J lost 0 bases, with 9 bases between them. Germline V gene data show CDR1 as SQVTM and CDR2 as ANQGSEA. CDR3 protein: CSVVRGPNTGELFF. In DNA form, the CDR3 reads TGCAGCGTTGTGCGGGGTCCGAACACCGGGGAGCTGTTTTTT.

This clonotype showed up just a few times. This sequence joins TRBV4-3 and TRBJ2-7; D uncertain. CDR3 size: 15 residues. The V and J ends lost 0 bases and 0 bases respectively, with 9 bases between them. Germline V gene data show CDR1 as LGHNA and CDR2 as YSLEER. The CDR3 nucleotides are TGCGCCAGCAGCCAAGATTATATTTCCTCCTACGAGCAGTACTTC. Translating gives CASSQDYISSYEQYF.

This clonotype was observed a handful of times. This chain links TRBV20-1 with TRBJ2-7; D remains unclear. The germline CDR1 and CDR2 sequences are DFQATT and SNEGSKA (reference sequence). CDR3 length: 16 amino acids. V was pared by 1 base and J by 0 bases, with 16 bases between. The CDR3 DNA reads as TGCAGTGCTAGAGCCCTTCAGATCGGTAGCTCCTACGAGCAGTACTTC. The encoded protein is CSARALQIGSSYEQYF.

The chain employs TRBV9 and TRBJ2-1, with TRBD2 matching 10 bases. V gave up 4 bases and J gave up 2 bases; unmatched junction bases: 3. CDR1 is SGDLS and CDR2 is YYNGEE in the germline V gene. The CDR3 has 15 amino acids. CDR3 in amino acids: CASSQLAGTYNEQFF. As DNA, the CDR3 is TGTGCCAGCAGCCAACTAGCGGGAACCTACAATGAGCAGTTCTTC.

The chain joins TRBV9 to TRBJ2-5; no definite D call. CDR3 length: 13 residues. V was clipped by 0 bases and J by 4 bases, with 7 bases between them. Germline V lookup: CDR1 SGDLS, CDR2 YYNGEE. CDR3 in DNA: TGTGCCAGCAGCGTAGCTTTTATAGAGACCCAGTACTTC. As protein: CASSVAFIETQYF.